The 20 T cell receptor beta chains reported below all come from one sample, sequenced in a study of T cells expressing NK-cell markers. From its re-call of the 5' RACE reads, TCRdb lists each CDR3 protein once, without DNA. Its listing shows about 380,000 distinct CDR3 sequences. The sample taken for sequencing was blood T cells: a sorted CD56 or NKG2C T cell subset, CD4+ or CD8+ T cells, or bulk PBMC T cells (not recorded which). These receptors were collected from a man aged 18-75 years in good health.

J is TRBJ2-3 and V is TRBV3-1; without DNA, the TCRdb call of TRBD2 cannot be checked. Germline V lookup: CDR1 LGHDT, CDR2 YNNKEL (reference sequence). The CDR3 has 15 amino acids. The CDR3 reads CASSQEGPSADTQYF.

This chain joins TRBV9 and TRBJ1-6. Germline assignment: CDR1 SGDLS and CDR2 YYNGEE. This CDR3 is built from 14 residues. The CDR3 protein is CASSVSDYNSPLHF.

The chain recombines TRBV28 with TRBJ1-2. The CDR3 loop spans 13 amino acids. Per germline, CDR1 MDHEN and CDR2 SYDVKM. CDR3 region: CASSPWGYYGYTF.

The chain carries TRBV5-1 and TRBJ2-3; TCRdb's assignment of TRBD2 cannot be checked, as there is no DNA. The CDR3 is 15 residues long. The germline gives CDR1 SGHRS, CDR2 YFSETQ. CDR3 residues: CASSPPLAGADAQYF. The full variable domain, with the rest looked up from reference TRBV5-1 and TRBJ2-3, is KAGVTQTPRYLIKTRGQQVTLSCSPISGHRSVSWYQQTPGQGLQFLFEYFSETQRNKGNFPGRFSGRQFSNSRSEMNVSTLELGDSALYLCASSPPLAGADAQYFGPGTRLTVL.

V usage is TRBV7-6 and J usage is TRBJ2-3; as DNA is missing, the TRBD1 call by TCRdb cannot be tested. The germline V gene encodes CDR1 SGHVS and CDR2 FNYEAQ. This CDR3 has 17 residues. CDR3 residues: CASSLLGGPQGTDTQYF.

The rearrangement joins TRBV20-1 to TRBJ2-1; TCRdb's D call, TRBD1, is unchecked because there is no DNA. This CDR3 has 14 residues. CDR1 is DFQATT, CDR2 SNEGSKA, per germline (reference sequence). The CDR3 sequence is CSAATTTGNNEQFF.

The genes are TRBV11-2 and TRBJ2-2; the D call from TCRdb, TRBD1, cannot be confirmed without DNA. CDR1 is SGHAT, CDR2 FQNNGV, per germline. The CDR3 is 18 amino acids. This CDR3 reads CASSFIPGAPPGTGELFF.

The chain is built from TRBV27 and TRBJ1-6. Germline V gives CDR1 MNHEY, CDR2 SMNVEV (reference sequence). The CDR3 runs to 14 residues. CDR3 protein: CASSLSGLGSPLHF.

This sequence joins TRBV27 and TRBJ2-3. The CDR3 contains 14 residues. Germline lookup yields CDR1 MNHEY and CDR2 SMNVEV (reference sequence). The CDR3: CASSLSASTDTQYF.

The gene calls are TRBV12-3 or TRBV12-4 and TRBJ1-2; TCRdb lists TRBD1, though no DNA is available to test this call. The CDR3 is 16 residues long. The CDR3 sequence is CASSETRTGPYYGYTF.

The chain links TRBV12-3 or TRBV12-4 to TRBJ2-3; TCRdb indicates TRBD2, and absent DNA this call remains unverified. The CDR3 has 16 amino acids. CDR3 region: CASSFGLAGAPDTQYF.

V gene TRBV9 combines with J gene TRBJ2-1. Per germline, CDR1 SGDLS and CDR2 YYNGEE. CDR3 length: 13 residues. The CDR3 loop reads CASSASPDDEQFF.

CDR3 sequence reads: CASRWTGLRTGELFF. The rearrangement links TRBV28 to TRBJ2-2; TCRdb designates TRBD1, a call that cannot be tested without DNA. The CDR3 extends over 15 amino acids. CDR1 is MDHEN and CDR2 is SYDVKM in the germline V gene.

The chain recombines TRBV7-2 with TRBJ2-3; TCRdb calls TRBD2, which cannot be checked without DNA. Looked up from germline, CDR1 is SGHTA and CDR2 is FQGNSA. This CDR3 spans 17 amino acids. CDR3 in amino acids: CASSAGGTSGPTDTQYF. Based on the CDR3 plus reference TRBV7-2 and TRBJ2-3, the full variable domain is GAGVSQSPSNKVTEKGKDVELRCDPISGHTALYWYRQSLGQGLEFLIYFQGNSAPDKSGLPSDRFSAERTGGSVSTLTIQRTQQEDSAVYLCASSAGGTSGPTDTQYFGPGTRLTVL.

The V gene is TRBV29-1, the J gene TRBJ1-2. The CDR3 is made up of 14 amino acids. Germline V gene data show CDR1 as SQVTM and CDR2 as ANQGSEA. The CDR3 reads CSVSSGFGLDGYTF.

This rearrangement joins TRBV6-1 to TRBJ1-2. Germline values: CDR1 MNHNS, CDR2 SASEGT. This CDR3 contains 14 residues. The CDR3 region is CASSEVMGVRGYTF.

The gene calls are TRBV6-1 and TRBJ2-5; without DNA, the TCRdb call of TRBD1 cannot be checked. Germline V CDR1 and CDR2: MNHNS, SASEGT. The CDR3 spans 15 residues. The CDR3 loop is CASRPLGTAQETQYF.

The V and J genes are TRBV3-1 and TRBJ2-1; absent DNA, TCRdb's TRBD1 call cannot be checked. From germline, CDR1 is LGHDT and CDR2 YNNKEL (reference sequence). There are 16 residues in the CDR3. CDR3 in amino acids: CASSQVPGVSYNEQFF.

The chain carries TRBV4-1 and TRBJ2-1; TCRdb lists TRBD1, though no DNA is available to test this call. Germline values: CDR1 MGHRA, CDR2 YSYEKL. The CDR3 is 16 amino acids. The CDR3 reads CASSQGTGNPYNEQFF.

Its frequency marks this clonotype as medium-sized. V and J are TRBV7-9 and TRBJ1-5. The V gene's germline CDR1 is SEHNR and CDR2 FQNEAQ (reference sequence). The CDR3 spans 15 residues. This chain's CDR3 is CASSLGGYSNQPQHF.